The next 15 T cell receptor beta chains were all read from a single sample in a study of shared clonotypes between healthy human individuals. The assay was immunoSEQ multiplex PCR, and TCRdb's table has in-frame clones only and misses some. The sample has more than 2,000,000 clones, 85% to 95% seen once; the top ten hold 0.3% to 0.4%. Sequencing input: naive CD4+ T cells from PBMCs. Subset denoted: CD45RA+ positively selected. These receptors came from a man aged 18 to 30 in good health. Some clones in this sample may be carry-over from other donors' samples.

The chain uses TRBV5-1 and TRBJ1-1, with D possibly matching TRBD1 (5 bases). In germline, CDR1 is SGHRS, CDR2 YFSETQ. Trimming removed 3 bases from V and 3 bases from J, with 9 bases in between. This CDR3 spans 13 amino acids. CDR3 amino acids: CASSSGGYTEAFF. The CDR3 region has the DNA TGCGCCAGCAGCTCCGGGGGGTACACTGAAGCTTTCTTT. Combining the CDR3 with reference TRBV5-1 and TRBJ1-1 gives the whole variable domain KAGVTQTPRYLIKTRGQQVTLSCSPISGHRSVSWYQQTPGQGLQFLFEYFSETQRNKGNFPGRFSGRQFSNSRSEMNVSTLELGDSALYLCASSSGGYTEAFFGQGTRLTVV.

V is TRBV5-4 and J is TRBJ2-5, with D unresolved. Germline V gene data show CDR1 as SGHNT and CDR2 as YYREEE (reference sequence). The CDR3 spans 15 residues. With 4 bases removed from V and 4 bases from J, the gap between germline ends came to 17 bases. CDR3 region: CASSRDQVVGETQYF. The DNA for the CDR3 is TGTGCCAGCAGCCGTGATCAGGTTGTGGGAGAGACCCAGTACTTC.

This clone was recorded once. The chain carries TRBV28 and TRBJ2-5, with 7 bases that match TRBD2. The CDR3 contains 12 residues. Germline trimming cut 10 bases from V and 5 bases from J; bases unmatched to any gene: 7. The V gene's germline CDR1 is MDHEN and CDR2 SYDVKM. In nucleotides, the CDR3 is TGTGCCACCGGACTAGGCGGGGAGACCCAGTACTTC. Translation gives CATGLGGETQYF.

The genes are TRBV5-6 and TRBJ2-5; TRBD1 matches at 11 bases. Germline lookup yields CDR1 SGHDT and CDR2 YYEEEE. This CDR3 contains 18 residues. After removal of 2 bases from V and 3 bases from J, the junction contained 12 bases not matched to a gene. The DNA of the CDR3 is TGTGCCAGCAGCTTCCTACCCCGGGACAGGGGGGGGGAAGAGACCCAGTACTTC. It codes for CASSFLPRDRGGEETQYF. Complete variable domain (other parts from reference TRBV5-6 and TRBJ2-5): DAGVTQSPTHLIKTRGQQVTLRCSPKSGHDTVSWYQQALGQGPQFIFQYYEEEERQRGNFPDRFSGHQFPNYSSELNVNALLLGDSALYLCASSFLPRDRGGEETQYFGPGTRLLVL.

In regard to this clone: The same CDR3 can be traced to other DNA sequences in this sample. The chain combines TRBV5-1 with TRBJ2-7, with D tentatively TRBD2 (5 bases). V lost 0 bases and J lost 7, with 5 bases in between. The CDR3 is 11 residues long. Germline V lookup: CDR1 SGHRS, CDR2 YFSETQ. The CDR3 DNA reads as TGCGCCAGCAGCTTGGGACTAGAGCAGTACTTC. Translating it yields CASSLGLEQYF.

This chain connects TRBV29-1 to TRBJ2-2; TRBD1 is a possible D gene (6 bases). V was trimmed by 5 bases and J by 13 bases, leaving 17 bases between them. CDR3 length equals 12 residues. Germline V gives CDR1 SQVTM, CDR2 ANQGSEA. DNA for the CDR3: TGCAGCGTTTGGTACAGGGCGGATGGGCTGTTTTTT. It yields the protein CSVWYRADGLFF.

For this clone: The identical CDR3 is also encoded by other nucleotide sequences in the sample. In nucleotides, the CDR3 is TGCGCCAGCAGCTTGGTAGGGACCGGGGAGCTGTTTTTT. This codes for CASSLVGTGELFF. The chain is built from TRBV5-1 and TRBJ2-2; D call uncertain. The V gene lost 0 bases and the J gene lost 5 bases, with 5 bases spanning the gap. Germline V gives CDR1 SGHRS, CDR2 YFSETQ. The length of the CDR3 is 13 residues.

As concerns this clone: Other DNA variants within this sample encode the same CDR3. Here the CDR3 DNA reads TGCGCCAGCAGCTTGCTGGGGACCGGGGAGCTGTTTTTT. Translating gives CASSLLGTGELFF. The V gene is TRBV5-1, the J gene TRBJ2-2; D remains ambiguous. CDR1 is SGHRS, CDR2 YFSETQ, per germline. There are 13 residues in the CDR3. Trimming stripped 1 base from V and 5 bases from J, with 6 bases between.

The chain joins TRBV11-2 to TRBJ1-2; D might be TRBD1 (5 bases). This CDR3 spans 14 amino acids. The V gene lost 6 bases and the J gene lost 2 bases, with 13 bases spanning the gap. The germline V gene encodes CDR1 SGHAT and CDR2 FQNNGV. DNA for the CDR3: TGTGCCAGCAGGCAGGGAGGTCGAAACTATGGCTACACCTTC. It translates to CASRQGGRNYGYTF.

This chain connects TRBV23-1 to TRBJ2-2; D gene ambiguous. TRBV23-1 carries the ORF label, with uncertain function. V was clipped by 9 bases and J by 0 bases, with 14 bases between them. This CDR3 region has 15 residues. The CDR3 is CARDGRRPNTGELFF. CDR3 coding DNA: TGCGCCAGGGACGGACGTAGGCCGAACACCGGGGAGCTGTTTTTT.

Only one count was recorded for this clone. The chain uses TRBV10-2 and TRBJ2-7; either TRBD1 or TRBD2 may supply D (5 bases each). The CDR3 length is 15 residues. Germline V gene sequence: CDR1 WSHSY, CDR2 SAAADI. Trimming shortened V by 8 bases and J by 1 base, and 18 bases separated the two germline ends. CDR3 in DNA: TGCGCCAGCCGGGTTCGAGGGGACGAGTCCTACGAGCAGTACTTC. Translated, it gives CASRVRGDESYEQYF.

CDR3 sequence: CASSLGGGAETQYF. The CDR3 coding sequence is TGCGCCAGCAGCTTGGGCGGTGGGGCAGAGACCCAGTACTTC. The chain couples TRBV5-1 to TRBJ2-5; perhaps TRBD1 as D (5 bases). CDR1 and CDR2 (germline): SGHRS, YFSETQ. The V end was cut by 0 bases, the J end by 4 bases, with 10 bases between. The length of the CDR3 is 14 residues.

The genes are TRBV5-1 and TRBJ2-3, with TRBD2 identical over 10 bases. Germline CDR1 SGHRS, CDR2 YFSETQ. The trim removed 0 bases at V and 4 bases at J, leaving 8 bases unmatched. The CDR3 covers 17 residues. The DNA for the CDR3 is TGCGCCAGCAGCTTGGAGCGGCTAGCGGGAGTGGCAGATACGCAGTATTTT. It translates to CASSLERLAGVADTQYF.

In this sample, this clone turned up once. CDR3 bases: TGTGCCAGCAGCCTATCCTCTTTCCGCTATGGCTACACCTTC. It yields the protein CASSLSSFRYGYTF. This chain uses TRBV5-6 with TRBJ1-2; unclear D gene. Trimming cost V 4 bases and J 4 bases, with 14 bases left between them. Germline CDR1 is SGHDT and CDR2 is YYEEEE. The CDR3 spans 14 residues. Complete variable domain (other parts from reference TRBV5-6 and TRBJ1-2): DAGVTQSPTHLIKTRGQQVTLRCSPKSGHDTVSWYQQALGQGPQFIFQYYEEEERQRGNFPDRFSGHQFPNYSSELNVNALLLGDSALYLCASSLSSFRYGYTFGSGTRLTVV.

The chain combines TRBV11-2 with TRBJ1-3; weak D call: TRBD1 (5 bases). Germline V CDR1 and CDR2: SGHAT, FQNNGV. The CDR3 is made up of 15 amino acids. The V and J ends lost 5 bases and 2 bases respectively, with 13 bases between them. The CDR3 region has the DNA TGTGCCAGCAGCGCAGGGAGGGGAACTGGAAACACCATATATTTT. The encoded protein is CASSAGRGTGNTIYF. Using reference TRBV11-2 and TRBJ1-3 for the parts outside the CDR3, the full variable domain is EAGVAQSPRYKIIEKRQSVAFWCNPISGHATLYWYQQILGQGPKLLIQFQNNGVVDDSQLPKDRFSAERLKGVDSTLKIQPAKLEDSAVYLCASSAGRGTGNTIYFGEGSWLTVV.